The source of this T cell receptor (beta chain) is a study of CD8+CD57+ T cells in acquired aplastic anemia. Whole-study context: Sorted CD4+ and CD8+ cells gave a mean 3.2 ug DNA, range 0.2 to 27.4 ug.

This clonotype was seen ten or more times. What it recognizes is unknown. Findings and caveats of the study: The CD8+ Simpson's diversity of patients and controls was not significantly different. Patients and controls had in common twenty-nine CD8+ CDR3 sequences.

Patients selected for sequencing had displayed CD8+CD57+ cell expansion by flow cytometry. The cohort consisted entirely of patients having severe acquired aplastic anemia. CDR3 and TCR beta VDJ profiling relied on genomic DNA as the template. TCRdb redid the calling of the reads with MiXCR, one entry per CDR3 protein. The sample lists under 200,000 distinct CDR3 sequences, 40% to 60% occurring once. The CDR3 totals 12 residues. In germline, CDR1 is SGHTA, CDR2 FQGNSA. Between the trimmed V and J ends, which lost 1 base and 5 bases, there was a span of 5 bases. This receptor was obtained from a human donor with aplastic anemia. Sequenced input: sorted CD4+, CD8+, or CD8+CD57+ T cells (not recorded which) from PBMCs. The gene calls are TRBV7-2 and TRBJ1-2; no reliable D call. The DNA of the CDR3 is TGTGCCAGCAGCTTAGTTGGTTATGGCTACACCTTC. It yields the protein CASSLVGYGYTF.